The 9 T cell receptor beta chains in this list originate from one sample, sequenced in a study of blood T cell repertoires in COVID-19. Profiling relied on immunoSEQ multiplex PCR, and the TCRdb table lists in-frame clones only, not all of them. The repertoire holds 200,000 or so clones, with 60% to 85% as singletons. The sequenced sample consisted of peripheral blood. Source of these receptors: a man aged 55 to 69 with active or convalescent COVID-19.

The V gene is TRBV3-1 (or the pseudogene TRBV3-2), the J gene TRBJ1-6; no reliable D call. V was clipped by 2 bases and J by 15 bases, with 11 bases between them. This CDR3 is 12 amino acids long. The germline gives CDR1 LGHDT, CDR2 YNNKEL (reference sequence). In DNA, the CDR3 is TGTGCCAGCAGCCAAACGGGGTCGGGCCTCCACTTT. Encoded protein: CASSQTGSGLHF.

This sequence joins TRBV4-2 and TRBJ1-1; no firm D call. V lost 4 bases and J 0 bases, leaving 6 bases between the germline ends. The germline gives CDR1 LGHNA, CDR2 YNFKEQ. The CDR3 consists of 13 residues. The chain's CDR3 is CASSRAMNTEAFF. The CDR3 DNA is TGTGCCAGCAGCCGGGCAATGAACACTGAAGCTTTCTTT.

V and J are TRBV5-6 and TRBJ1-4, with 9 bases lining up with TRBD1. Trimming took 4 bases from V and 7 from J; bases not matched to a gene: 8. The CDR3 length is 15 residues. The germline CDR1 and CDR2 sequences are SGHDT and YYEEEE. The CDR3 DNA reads TGTGCCAGCAGCGCAAACGGACAGGGGAGTGAAAAACTGTTTTTT. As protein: CASSANGQGSEKLFF.

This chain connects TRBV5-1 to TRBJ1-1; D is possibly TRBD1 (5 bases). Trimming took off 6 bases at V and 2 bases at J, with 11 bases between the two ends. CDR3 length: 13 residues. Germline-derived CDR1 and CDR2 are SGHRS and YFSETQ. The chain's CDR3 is CASTWGVNTEAFF. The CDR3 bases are TGCGCCAGCACCTGGGGGGTAAACACTGAAGCTTTCTTT.

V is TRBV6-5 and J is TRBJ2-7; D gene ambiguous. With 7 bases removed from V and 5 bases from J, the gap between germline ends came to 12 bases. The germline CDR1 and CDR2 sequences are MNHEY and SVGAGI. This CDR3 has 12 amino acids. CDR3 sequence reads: CASIRLPHEQYF. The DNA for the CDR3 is TGTGCCAGCATCCGACTCCCCCACGAGCAGTACTTC.

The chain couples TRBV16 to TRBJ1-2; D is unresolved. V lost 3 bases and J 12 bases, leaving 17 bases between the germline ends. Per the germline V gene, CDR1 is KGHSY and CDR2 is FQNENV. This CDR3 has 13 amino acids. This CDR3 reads CASSQRASSLDTF. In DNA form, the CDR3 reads TGTGCCAGCAGCCAGAGGGCCAGCTCGTTAGACACCTTC.

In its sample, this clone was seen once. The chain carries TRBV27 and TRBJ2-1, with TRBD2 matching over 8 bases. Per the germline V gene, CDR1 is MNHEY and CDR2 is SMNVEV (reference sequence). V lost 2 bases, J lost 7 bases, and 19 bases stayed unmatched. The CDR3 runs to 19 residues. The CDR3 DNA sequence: TGTGCCAGCAGTTTAAGTCGGGGGGGGAGGGAACTATACATAAATGAGCAGTTCTTC. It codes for CASSLSRGGRELYINEQFF.

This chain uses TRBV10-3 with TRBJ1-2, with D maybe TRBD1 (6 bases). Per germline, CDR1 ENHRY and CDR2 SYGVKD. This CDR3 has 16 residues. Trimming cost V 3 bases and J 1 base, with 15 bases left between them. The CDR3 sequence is CAISEGGGQINYGYTF. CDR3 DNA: TGTGCCATCAGTGAAGGGGGAGGGCAGATTAACTATGGCTACACCTTC.

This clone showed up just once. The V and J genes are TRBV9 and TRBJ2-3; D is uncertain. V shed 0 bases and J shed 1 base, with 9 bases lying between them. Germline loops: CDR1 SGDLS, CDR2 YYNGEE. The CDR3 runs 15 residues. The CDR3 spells CASSVGPSGTDTQYF. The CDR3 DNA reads TGTGCCAGCAGCGTAGGTCCTAGTGGCACAGATACGCAGTATTTT.